Below, one TCR beta chain is given with its context. Sequencing was performed with immunoSEQ multiplex PCR; in TCRdb, only in-frame clones are kept and a portion is missing. The table has 35,000 to 40,000 clones, 65% to 75% seen once. The data derive from a study of immune evolution from preneoplasia to lung adenocarcinoma. Whole-study context: HLA loss of heterozygosity: about 7% AIS, about 15% MIA, more than 25% ADC, none AAH.

The CDR3 contains 15 residues. Germline V gene lookup returns CDR1 KGHSH and CDR2 LQKENI. V lost 4 bases to trimming and J lost 3 bases, with 16 bases between them. The sequenced sample was FFPE invasive lung adenocarcinoma tissue. This sequence was found in a person aged 55-75 years with lung adenocarcinoma. The gene calls are TRBV18 and TRBJ2-7; D possibly corresponds to TRBD2 (7 bases). The CDR3 DNA is TGTGCCAGCTCACTCCTAGCGGACAGAATCTACGAGCAGTACTTC. Translating gives CASSLLADRIYEQYF.